This T cell receptor (beta chain) was captured in a study of vaccination effects on CD4 cells after COVID-19. Across the study: Either the mRNA-1273 or the BNT162b2 vaccine was given to participants as two doses. General observations from the study: Substantial clonal contraction characterized both infection- and vaccine-induced clones late after vaccination.

This table comes from immunoSEQ multiplex PCR, and its TCRdb copy is limited to in-frame clones, with some not included. The profile covers 25,000 or so clones, with around 71% appearing a single time and roughly an eighth taken by the ten largest. Within the ViraFEST assay, antigen-specific CD4+ T cells underwent expansion with viral peptide pools prior to sequencing. Scientists isolated CD4+ T cells after an approximately ten-day culture period ended. No vaccinee had earlier SARS-CoV-2 infection, and nucleocapsid antibodies were negative. It was with 10 IU/ml IL-2 and approximately 10 ug/ml peptides that 2 million to 2.5 million PBMC per well were cultured. In the cultures, half the medium was exchanged for IL-2 medium on days 3 and 7. A word on this clone: The antigen is undetermined.

The material was CD4+ T cells from PBMCs cultured with HCoV-OC43 spike peptides, obtained before COVID-19 vaccination. Subset: HCoV-OC43 spike overlapping peptide pool stimulation. The clonotype was recovered from a human donor who received a COVID-19 vaccine.

This CDR3 reads CASSYGQYQETQYF. For the CDR3, the DNA is TGTGCCAGCAGTTACGGACAGTATCAAGAGACCCAGTACTTC. The J gene is TRBJ2-5, the V gene TRBV6-6; possibly TRBD1 for D (6 bases). The ends were cut back, 2 bases at V and 2 bases at J, with 9 bases in the middle. The length of the CDR3 is 14 residues. Per the germline V gene, CDR1 is MNHNY and CDR2 is SVGAGI (reference sequence).